Listed here are 8 T cell receptor beta chains from one sample, sequenced in a study of T cells in Graves' hyperthyroidism and ophthalmopathy (dated by TCRdb to between 2019 and 2020). Library preparation employed multiplex PCR. These reads were obtained on an Illumina HiSeq 2000. The TCR beta CDR3 regions were amplified from RNA transcripts. A first-round RT-PCR of the TCR CDR3 used the HTBI primer set with the Qiagen OneStep RT-PCR kit. Through fastp at Q25 and MiXCR, TCRdb rebuilt clones from the public reads, retaining in-frame beta chains. Rows are combined by CDR3 protein, so each entry shows the most common genes and DNA. The table for this sample lists about 290,000 distinct CDR3 sequences; 12% to 15% of them were counted only once. Roughly 8.2% of the sample belongs to the ten largest clones. The sample consisted of blood. Source of these receptors: a woman aged 40 to 49 with Graves' hyperthyroidism.

There are many counts of this clonotype. The J gene is TRBJ1-1, the V gene TRBV28, with 7 bases that match TRBD1. Germline lookup yields CDR1 MDHEN and CDR2 SYDVKM. J gave up 4 bases and V 2 bases, and 4 bases lay outside the gene matches. CDR3 length: 14 amino acids. CDR3 nucleotide sequence: TGTGCCAGCAGTTTAAGACAGGGAGGCACTGAAGCTTTCTTT. Translated, it gives CASSLRQGGTEAFF.

Note on this clonotype: A read error is likely, as this CDR3 ends without the conserved phenylalanine or tryptophan. The DNA for the CDR3 is TGTGCCAGCAGTTCGGACACGTCCCATGGCTACACCCTC. This translates into CASSSDTSHGYTL. The V gene is TRBV2, the J gene TRBJ1-2, with D possibly TRBD1 on 5 matching bases. Between the trimmed V and J ends, which lost 5 bases and 6 bases, there was a span of 13 bases. Per germline, CDR1 SNHLY and CDR2 FYNNEI. This CDR3 comprises 13 residues.

This clonotype was seen many times. The chain links TRBV11-2 to TRBJ2-7; D might be TRBD1 (5 bases). The V gene lost 5 bases and the J gene lost 0 bases, with 8 bases spanning the gap. Per the germline V gene, CDR1 is SGHAT and CDR2 is FQNNGV. The CDR3 has 13 residues. CDR3 DNA: TGTGCCAGCAGCCGACAGCTCTCCTACGAGCAGTACTTC. Its protein is CASSRQLSYEQYF. The full variable domain, in which reference TRBV11-2 and TRBJ2-7 provide the parts outside the CDR3, is EAGVAQSPRYKIIEKRQSVAFWCNPISGHATLYWYQQILGQGPKLLIQFQNNGVVDDSQLPKDRFSAERLKGVDSTLKIQPAKLEDSAVYLCASSRQLSYEQYFGPGTRLTVT.

This clonotype has at least ten counts. The chain couples TRBV12-3 or TRBV12-4 to TRBJ1-3; D may be TRBD1 (5 bases). Trimming cost V 5 bases and J 0 bases, with 11 bases left between them. This CDR3 is built from 15 residues. CDR3 protein: CASSLDTYSGNTIYF. CDR3 DNA sequence: TGTGCCAGCAGTCTGGACACCTACTCTGGAAACACCATATATTTT.

This clonotype has ten or more counts. V and J are TRBV12-3 or TRBV12-4 and TRBJ1-6; the D gene is possibly TRBD1 (6 bases). V gave up 3 bases and J gave up 9 bases, with 12 bases separating them. The CDR3 is 14 residues long. The CDR3 DNA reads as TGTGCCAGCAGTTTCCCGGGGGCAGCTTCACCCCTCCACTTT. The encoded protein is CASSFPGAASPLHF.

The rearrangement joins TRBV19 to TRBJ1-5; weak D call: TRBD1 (5 bases). This CDR3 has 13 amino acids. The V gene lost 7 bases and the J gene lost 7 bases, with 14 bases spanning the gap. From germline, CDR1 is LNHDA and CDR2 SQIVND (reference sequence). CDR3 amino acids: CASTTREGQPQHF. CDR3 nucleotide sequence: TGTGCCAGTACCACCCGGGAGGGGCAGCCCCAGCATTTT.

This clonotype occurred many times. This rearrangement joins TRBV12-3 or TRBV12-4 to TRBJ2-2; 12 bases are a match to TRBD2. The length of the CDR3 is 16 residues. V lost 5 bases to trimming and J lost 6 bases; unmatched junction nucleotides: 7. CDR3 sequence: CASSLGLAGSPGELFF. The CDR3 nucleotides read TGTGCCAGCAGTCTTGGACTAGCGGGATCCCCCGGGGAGCTGTTTTTT.

This clonotype was seen a handful of times. The CDR3 is CSDLTGLLSHEQYF. CDR3 nucleotides: TGCAGCGACCTAACGGGGTTGCTATCCCACGAGCAGTACTTC. This chain uses TRBV29-1 with TRBJ2-7; TRBD2 is a possible D gene (5 bases). The CDR3 is 14 amino acids. Trimming took 7 bases from V and 5 from J, leaving 21 bases between them. The germline V gene encodes CDR1 SQVTM and CDR2 ANQGSEA.